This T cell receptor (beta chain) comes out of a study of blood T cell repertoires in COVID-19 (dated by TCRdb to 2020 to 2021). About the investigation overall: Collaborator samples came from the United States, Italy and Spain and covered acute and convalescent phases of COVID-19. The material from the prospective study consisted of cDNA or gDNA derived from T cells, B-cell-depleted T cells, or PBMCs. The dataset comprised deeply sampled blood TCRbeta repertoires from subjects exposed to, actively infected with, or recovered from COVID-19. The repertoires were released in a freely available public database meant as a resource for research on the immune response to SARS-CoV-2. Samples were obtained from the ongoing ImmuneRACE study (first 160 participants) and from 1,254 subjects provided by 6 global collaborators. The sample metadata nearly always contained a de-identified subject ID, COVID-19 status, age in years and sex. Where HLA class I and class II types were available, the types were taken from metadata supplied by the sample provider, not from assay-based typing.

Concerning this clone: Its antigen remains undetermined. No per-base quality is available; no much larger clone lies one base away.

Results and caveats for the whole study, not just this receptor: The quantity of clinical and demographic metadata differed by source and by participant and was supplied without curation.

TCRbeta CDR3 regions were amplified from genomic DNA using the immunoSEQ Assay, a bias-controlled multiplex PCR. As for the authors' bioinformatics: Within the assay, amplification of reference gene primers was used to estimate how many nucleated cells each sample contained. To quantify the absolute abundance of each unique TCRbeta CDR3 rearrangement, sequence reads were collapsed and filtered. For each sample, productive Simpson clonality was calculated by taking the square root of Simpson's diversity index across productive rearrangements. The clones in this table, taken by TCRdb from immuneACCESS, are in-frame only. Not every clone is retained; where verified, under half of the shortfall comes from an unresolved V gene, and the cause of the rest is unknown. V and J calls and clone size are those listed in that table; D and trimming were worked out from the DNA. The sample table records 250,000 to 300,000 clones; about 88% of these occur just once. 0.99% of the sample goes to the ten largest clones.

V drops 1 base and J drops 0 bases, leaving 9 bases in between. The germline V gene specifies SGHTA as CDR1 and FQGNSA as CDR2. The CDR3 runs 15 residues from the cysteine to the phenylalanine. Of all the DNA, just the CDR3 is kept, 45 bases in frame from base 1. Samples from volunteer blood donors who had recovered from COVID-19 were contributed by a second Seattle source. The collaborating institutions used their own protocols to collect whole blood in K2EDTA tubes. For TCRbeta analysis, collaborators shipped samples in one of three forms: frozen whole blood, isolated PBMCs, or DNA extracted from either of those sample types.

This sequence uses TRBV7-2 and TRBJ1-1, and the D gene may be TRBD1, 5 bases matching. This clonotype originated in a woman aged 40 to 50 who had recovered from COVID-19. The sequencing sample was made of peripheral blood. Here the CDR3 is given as CASSLGGGVNTEAFF. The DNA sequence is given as TGTGCCAGCAGCTTAGGCGGGGGGGTGAACACTGAAGCTTTCTTT.